This T cell receptor beta chain was recorded in a study of human T cells and chemical hapten exposure. Study information: Per-sample TCR yield variability stemmed mainly from small pooled library volume differences.

Overall study findings and caveats: The immune response of these alopecia patients might not match healthy individuals'. Controls formed significantly fewer large CDR3 similarity clusters than expanded TCRs did.

In the case of this clonotype: Its antigen remains unknown.

TCRdb passed the RACE reads through MiXCR, listing each CDR3 protein once. The sample lists 85,000 to 100,000 distinct CDR3 sequences, 27% occurring once. As for time point: patch test 3, about 24 weeks after DPC sensitization. As for treatment: therapeutic diphenylcyclopropenone sensitization with weekly scalp DPC. Blood collection happened ahead of applying each patch test. The sequencing used whole blood, collected in connection with sensitization to the hapten diphenylcyclopropenone (DPC). The TCR was taken from a man aged 40-49 years with alopecia areata. Some clones in this sample may be carry-over from other donors' samples.

CDR3 nucleotide sequence: TGTGCCAGCAGAACCGGGACAGGGTTCTTAAGTCCCAACTATGGCTACACCTTC. Its protein is CASRTGTGFLSPNYGYTF. The chain has TRBV28 and TRBJ1-2; the match to TRBD1 covers 9 bases. The germline gives CDR1 MDHEN, CDR2 SYDVKM. Losses at the gene ends were 6 bases for V and 2 bases for J; bases not matched to a gene: 16. The CDR3 loop spans 18 amino acids.